The clone carrying this T cell receptor beta chain was seen a handful of times. What it binds is unknown. Uncontrolled infection, other autoimmune disease, pregnancy or lactation led to exclusion. This specimen belongs to a study of T cells in Graves' hyperthyroidism and ophthalmopathy. Looking at the study overall: Before any treatment, at initial diagnosis, peripheral blood was collected. Study-wide results and limits: Stable hyperthyroidism was separated from ophthalmopathy by a model based on 13 V-J features.

Researchers took RNA transcripts and amplified the TCR beta CDR3 regions from them. HTBI primers drove first-round RT-PCR of the TCR CDR3. TCRdb ran MiXCR on the multiplex PCR reads and lists one entry per CDR3 protein. The sample has a few hundred thousand distinct CDR3 sequences, 15% seen once. The CDR3 runs 15 residues. Germline V gene lookup returns CDR1 SGHRS and CDR2 YFSETQ. V gave up 2 bases and J gave up 2 bases, with 8 bases separating them. The rearrangement joins TRBV5-1 to TRBJ2-6; a weak D match, TRBD2 (5 bases). This sequence was found in a woman aged 30 to 39 with Graves' hyperthyroidism. Specimen: blood. The CDR3 here is CASSFSGAGANVLTF. CDR3 nucleotide sequence: TGCGCCAGCAGCTTTTCCGGGGCTGGGGCCAACGTCCTGACTTTC.